This T cell receptor beta chain came from a study of T cell responses to AZD1222 COVID-19 vaccine. The CDR3 loop spans 16 amino acids. CDR1 and CDR2 (germline): LNHDA, SQIVND (reference sequence). After removal of 6 bases from V and 2 bases from J, the junction contained 5 bases not matched to a gene. As for this clone: Its antigen is as yet unknown.

Findings and limits, study-wide: Baseline seropositives among AZD1222 recipients totaled only five to seven.

Using immunoSEQ multiplex PCR, the repertoire was profiled, and TCRdb retains in-frame clones only, with some absent. The sample consists of more than 70,000 clones, less than 95% of them appearing once. The sequence was obtained from an adult who received the AZD1222 COVID-19 vaccine. The V and J genes are TRBV19 and TRBJ2-1; TRBD2 matches 12 bases. Source: peripheral blood, taken 28 days after the second AZD1222 dose. The CDR3 DNA sequence: TGTGCCAGTAGGCTGACTAGCGGGGGCACCTACAATGAGCAGTTCTTC. It encodes CASRLTSGGTYNEQFF.